In its sample, the clone carrying this TCR beta chain was seen many times. The CDR3 spans 16 residues. The ends were cut back, 0 bases at V and 6 bases at J, with 16 bases in the middle. Germline lookup yields CDR1 LGHNA and CDR2 YNFKEQ. These data belong to a study of CD8+CD57+ T cells in acquired aplastic anemia. Overall study: Recorded DNA amounts for sorted CD4+ and CD8+ cells had an average of around 3 ug.

Genomic DNA, the template, was used for profiling of the TCR beta VDJ and CDR3. A single record per CDR3 protein comes from TCRdb applying MiXCR to the reads. This table holds about 140,000 distinct CDR3 sequences, roughly two fifths found once. The TCR sequence derives from a human donor in good health, serving as a control. The sample was sorted CD4+, CD8+, or CD8+CD57+ T cells (not recorded which) from PBMCs. The V gene is TRBV4-2, the J gene TRBJ2-3; D unresolved. CDR3: CASSQDSSLERDTQYF. Here the CDR3 DNA reads TGTGCCAGCAGCCAAGATAGTTCCTTAGAGCGTGATACGCAGTATTTT.